Following are 32 T cell receptor beta chains from one sample sequenced in a study of blood T cell repertoires in COVID-19. The assay was immunoSEQ multiplex PCR, and TCRdb's table has in-frame clones only and misses some. The sample contains over 150,000 clones, roughly 87% of which appear only once. The material sequenced was PBMCs or T cells enriched from blood (not recorded which). The receptors originated from a woman aged 30 to 39 who had recovered from COVID-19.

The chain has TRBV5-1 and TRBJ2-1, with D possibly matching TRBD2 (5 bases). The CDR3 extends over 16 amino acids. V was trimmed by 3 bases and J by 1 base, leaving 14 bases between them. Germline CDR1 reads SGHRS; CDR2 reads YFSETQ. The CDR3 protein is CASSWTGVLSYNEQFF. The CDR3 DNA reads TGCGCCAGCAGCTGGACCGGGGTATTGTCCTACAATGAGCAGTTCTTC.

The V gene is TRBV29-1, the J gene TRBJ2-7; TRBD1 agrees at 10 bases. The V gene's germline CDR1 is SQVTM and CDR2 ANQGSEA. CDR3 size: 14 residues. V trimming: 6 bases; J trimming: 3 bases; junction bases outside the gene matches: 8. In nucleotides, the CDR3 is TGCAGCGTCCCAACGGGGACAGGGGACTACGAGCAGTACTTC. Translated: CSVPTGTGDYEQYF.

A remark on this clone: Relative to the germline gene, one junction end is altered; a read error may explain this. V and J are TRBV7-7 and TRBJ2-5, with 12 bases matching TRBD2. Germline CDR1 is SSHAT and CDR2 is FNYEAQ (reference sequence). CDR3 size: 16 residues. CDR3 residues: CASSSSSGGAGETQYF. DNA of the CDR3: TGTGCTAGCAGCTCCTCTAGCGGGGGGGCAGGTGAGACCCAGTACTTC.

The gene calls are TRBV4-3 and TRBJ2-7; 8 nucleotides line up with TRBD2. The CDR3 is made up of 18 amino acids. V dropped 3 bases and J dropped 5; count of bases not matched to a gene: 18. The germline V gene encodes CDR1 LGHNA and CDR2 YSLEER. The chain's CDR3 is CASSHEDRAGVGLHEQYF. CDR3 coding DNA: TGCGCCAGCAGCCATGAGGATAGAGCGGGAGTTGGCCTCCACGAGCAGTACTTC.

The CDR3, as DNA: TGCGCCAGCAGCCATAAACAGGGGAGCATTGACACCGGGGAGCTGTTTTTT. Residues: CASSHKQGSIDTGELFF. The chain links TRBV4-1 to TRBJ2-2; 7 positions match TRBD1. CDR3 length: 17 residues. The V gene end was trimmed by 3 bases and the J gene end by 3 bases; junction bases not matched to a gene: 10. Germline CDR1 MGHRA, CDR2 YSYEKL.

V is TRBV6-2 or TRBV6-3 and J is TRBJ2-1; 9 bases are shared with TRBD2. CDR3 length: 17 amino acids. Germline V gene data show CDR1 as MNHEY and CDR2 as SVGEGT. V lost 4 bases and J lost 6; bases outside the gene matches: 13. The CDR3: CASSSLRLAGALNEQFF. CDR3 bases: TGTGCCAGCAGTTCCCTTAGATTAGCGGGGGCCCTCAATGAGCAGTTCTTC.

This chain joins TRBV6-5 and TRBJ1-1; D is undetermined. The CDR3 runs 11 residues. CDR1 and CDR2 (germline): MNHEY, SVGAGI. Trimming removed 2 bases at V and 8 bases at J, with 6 bases between. For the CDR3, the DNA is TGTGCCAGCAGTTACATGGGCGAAGCTTTCTTT. It yields the protein CASSYMGEAFF.

The chain couples TRBV28 to TRBJ2-5, with D hard to call. Germline V gene data show CDR1 as MDHEN and CDR2 as SYDVKM. The V gene lost 4 bases and the J gene lost 7 bases, with 16 bases spanning the gap. The CDR3 is 14 amino acids. As DNA, the CDR3 is TGTGCCAGCAGTTCTGGCAGGCCAACTGGGACCCAGTACTTC. Its translation is CASSSGRPTGTQYF.

This clone was picked up one time. V gene TRBV2 combines with J gene TRBJ2-7; TRBD1 aligns across 8 bases. The germline gives CDR1 SNHLY, CDR2 FYNNEI. The CDR3 extends over 13 amino acids. Trimming cost V 7 bases and J 3 bases; bases outside gene matches: 5. The CDR3 sequence: CASNLGQGYEQYF. CDR3 nucleotide sequence: TGTGCCAGCAATTTAGGACAGGGCTACGAGCAGTACTTC.

The rearrangement uses TRBV19 and TRBJ1-3; maybe TRBD1 (6 bases). Germline loops: CDR1 LNHDA, CDR2 SQIVND (reference sequence). The V gene lost 6 bases and the J gene lost 4 bases, with 16 bases spanning the gap. The CDR3 length is 15 residues. CDR3 bases: TGTGCCAGTAGCTTCAGGGGTGTTTACGGAAACACCATATATTTT. Protein sequence: CASSFRGVYGNTIYF.

V and J are TRBV4-2 and TRBJ1-1; 7 nucleotides agree with TRBD1. CDR1 is LGHNA, CDR2 YNFKEQ, per germline. The CDR3 consists of 13 residues. Unmatched junction bases numbered 2, after V lost 2 bases and J lost 5 bases. Here the CDR3 DNA reads TGTGCCAGCAGCCAACAGGGGGTTACTGAAGCTTTCTTT. It yields the protein CASSQQGVTEAFF.

The count of this clone is one. The chain couples TRBV19 to TRBJ1-5, with D perhaps TRBD1 (5 bases). This CDR3 contains 16 residues. In germline, CDR1 is LNHDA, CDR2 SQIVND (reference sequence). V was clipped by 7 bases and J by 2 bases, with 18 bases between them. This CDR3 reads CASTPWGGLGNQPQHF. The CDR3 region has the DNA TGTGCCAGTACCCCCTGGGGGGGTTTGGGCAATCAGCCCCAGCATTTT. Full variable domain (remainder filled in from reference TRBV19 and TRBJ1-5): DGGITQSPKYLFRKEGQNVTLSCEQNLNHDAMYWYRQDPGQGLRLIYYSQIVNDFQKGDIAEGYSVSREKKESFPLTVTSAQKNPTAFYLCASTPWGGLGNQPQHFGDGTRLSIL.

The genes are TRBV12-3 or TRBV12-4 and TRBJ1-6, with a tentative D call TRBD1 (5 bases). The CDR3 loop spans 13 amino acids. V was cut by 5 bases and J by 9 bases, with 11 bases left in between. In DNA form, the CDR3 reads TGTGCCAGCAGTGCCCGGAGGGGTTCACCCCTCCACTTT. Translation gives CASSARRGSPLHF.

The chain carries TRBV11-3 and TRBJ2-3; TRBD2 is a possible D gene (5 bases). V shed 2 bases and J shed 7 bases, with 7 bases lying between them. Germline lookup yields CDR1 SGHNT and CDR2 YENEEA. The CDR3 length is 12 residues. CDR3 DNA: TGTGCCAGCAGCTTATCGGGGTATACGCAGTATTTT. Encoded protein: CASSLSGYTQYF.

The chain has TRBV5-1 and TRBJ2-2; the D is unclear. Germline lookup yields CDR1 SGHRS and CDR2 YFSETQ. The CDR3 is made up of 13 amino acids. The germline V and J ends were trimmed by 1 base and 5 bases, with 6 bases remaining between them. The CDR3, as DNA: TGCGCCAGCAGCTTGTGGCAGACCGGGGAGCTGTTTTTT. It is translated as CASSLWQTGELFF.

The J gene is TRBJ2-7, the V gene TRBV14; the match to TRBD1 covers 9 bases. This CDR3 region has 14 residues. The germline V gene has CDR1 SGHDN and CDR2 FVKESK. V shed 6 bases and J 0 bases; nucleotides not matched to a gene: 3. The DNA for the CDR3 is TGTGCCAGCAGAAGACAGGGGGACTCCTACGAGCAGTACTTC. Translation gives CASRRQGDSYEQYF.

The chain is built from TRBV2 and TRBJ1-4; D unresolved. CDR3 length: 14 amino acids. The germline CDR1 and CDR2 sequences are SNHLY and FYNNEI. V lost 6 bases, J lost 4 bases, and 12 bases lay in between. The CDR3 here is CASRVTPFNEKLFF. As DNA, the CDR3 is TGTGCCAGCAGGGTGACACCATTTAATGAAAAACTGTTTTTT. The whole variable domain, remainder taken from reference TRBV2 and TRBJ1-4, is EPEVTQTPSHQVTQMGQEVILRCVPISNHLYFYWYRQILGQKVEFLVSFYNNEISEKSEIFDDQFSVERPDGSNFTLKIRSTKLEDSAMYFCASRVTPFNEKLFFGSGTQLSVL.

The chain carries TRBV2 and TRBJ1-2; D possibly corresponds to TRBD1 (5 bases). V was cut by 6 bases and J by 1 base, with 15 bases left in between. Germline CDR1 reads SNHLY; CDR2 reads FYNNEI. CDR3 length: 15 amino acids. The CDR3 loop is CASSDPQGFNYGYTF. Here the CDR3 DNA reads TGTGCCAGCAGCGACCCGCAGGGCTTTAACTATGGCTACACCTTC.

This clone was counted a single time. The V call is TRBV19, the J call TRBJ2-3, with D unclear. The germline gives CDR1 LNHDA, CDR2 SQIVND (reference sequence). The CDR3 has 15 amino acids. The V gene lost 3 bases and the J gene lost 0 bases, with 10 bases spanning the gap. CDR3 sequence reads: CASSIRVSSTDTQYF. CDR3 DNA: TGTGCCAGTAGTATCCGGGTTAGTAGCACAGATACGCAGTATTTT.

V and J are TRBV6-2 or TRBV6-3 and TRBJ1-2; D unclear. From germline, CDR1 is MNHEY and CDR2 SVGEGT. V lost 0 bases and J 4 bases, leaving 9 bases between the germline ends. CDR3 length: 14 residues. The CDR3 here is CASSYSPSSYGYTF. CDR3 sequence (DNA): TGTGCCAGCAGTTACTCGCCCAGTTCCTATGGCTACACCTTC.

The chain joins TRBV14 to TRBJ2-1; 7 bases map to TRBD1. There are 16 residues in the CDR3. CDR1 SGHDN and CDR2 FVKESK come from the germline V gene. The junction had 11 bases not matched to a gene; V was cut back by 4 bases and J by 5 bases. The CDR3 sequence: CASSPHFGGQNNEQFF. The CDR3 coding sequence is TGTGCCAGCAGCCCCCATTTTGGGGGACAGAACAATGAGCAGTTCTTC. The whole variable domain, remainder taken from reference TRBV14 and TRBJ2-1, is EAGVTQFPSHSVIEKGQTVTLRCDPISGHDNLYWYRRVMGKEIKFLLHFVKESKQDESGMPNNRFLAERTGGTYSTLKVQPAELEDSGVYFCASSPHFGGQNNEQFFGPGTRLTVL.

The chain employs TRBV7-2 and TRBJ1-2; tentatively, D is TRBD1 (6 bases). Germline CDR1 reads SGHTA; CDR2 reads FQGNSA. Trimming removed 0 bases at V and 6 bases at J, with 11 bases between. This CDR3 has 14 amino acids. Here the CDR3 DNA reads TGTGCCAGCAGCTTAGCGGAGGCAGGGGATGGCTACACCTTC. Translated, it gives CASSLAEAGDGYTF.

The CDR3 nucleotides read TGTGCCAGCTCACTGCGGCAGGGGGCCTATAACTATGGCTACACCTTC. It translates to CASSLRQGAYNYGYTF. The V gene is TRBV18, the J gene TRBJ1-2; TRBD1 matches at 8 bases. V lost 4 bases and J lost 1; bases outside the gene matches: 8. Germline CDR1 and CDR2: KGHSH and LQKENI. This CDR3 is built from 16 residues.

The rearrangement links TRBV5-1 to TRBJ2-2; D gene unclear. Germline CDR1 SGHRS, CDR2 YFSETQ. Trimming removed 2 bases from V and 1 base from J, with 6 bases in between. CDR3 length equals 14 residues. CDR3: CASSLALNTGELFF. In DNA, the CDR3 is TGCGCCAGCAGCTTAGCTCTGAACACCGGGGAGCTGTTTTTT.

In its sample, this clone was seen a few times. This sequence joins TRBV4-3 and TRBJ2-5, with TRBD2 matching over 16 bases. CDR1 and CDR2 (germline): LGHNA, YSLEER. The V and J ends lost 3 bases and 5 bases, in that order; junction bases with no gene match: 3. This CDR3 contains 16 residues. CDR3 in DNA: TGCGCCAGCAGCCAGGGGACTAGCGGGGGGGTTGAGACCCAGTACTTC. Protein product: CASSQGTSGGVETQYF.

There are a few counts of this clone. The rearrangement links TRBV30 to TRBJ1-5; D ambiguous. V lost 3 bases, J lost 2 bases, and 17 bases lay in between. Germline V CDR1 and CDR2: GTSNPN, SVGIG (reference sequence). This CDR3 is 16 amino acids long. This CDR3 reads CAWSLGVLRGNQPQHF. The DNA for the CDR3 is TGTGCCTGGAGCCTCGGGGTCCTTAGGGGCAATCAGCCCCAGCATTTT. Based on the CDR3 plus reference TRBV30 and TRBJ1-5, the full variable domain is SQTIHQWPATLVQPVGSPLSLECTVEGTSNPNLYWYRQAAGRGLQLLFYSVGIGQISSEVPQNLSASRPQDRQFILSSKKLLLSDSGFYLCAWSLGVLRGNQPQHFGDGTRLSIL.

CDR3 sequence (DNA): TGTGCCTGGAGTAAAATAAGGGGGCTGGCCGGGGAGCTGTTTTTT. Amino acid sequence: CAWSKIRGLAGELFF. The chain combines TRBV30 with TRBJ2-2, with 7 bases identical to TRBD1. The CDR3 loop spans 15 amino acids. Unmatched junction bases numbered 9, after V lost 2 bases and J lost 6 bases. CDR1 and CDR2 (germline): GTSNPN, SVGIG (reference sequence).

The J gene is TRBJ1-2, the V gene TRBV3-1 (or the pseudogene TRBV3-2); TRBD1 is a possible D gene (6 bases). Looked up from germline, CDR1 is LGHDT and CDR2 is YNNKEL (reference sequence). CDR3 length equals 14 residues. Trimming stripped 5 bases from V and 8 bases from J, with 18 bases between. The CDR3 reads CASSYGPGAGGYTF. In nucleotides, the CDR3 is TGTGCCAGCAGCTACGGACCAGGGGCAGGAGGCTACACCTTC.

The chain links TRBV15 to TRBJ1-1; no reliable D call. Germline CDR1 LNHNV, CDR2 YYDKDF (reference sequence). The CDR3 has 14 amino acids. Trimming removed 3 bases at V and 0 bases at J, with 8 bases between. The CDR3 DNA reads TGTGCCACCAGCAGGGCGGGATTGAACACTGAAGCTTTCTTT. It translates to CATSRAGLNTEAFF. Filled out from reference TRBV15 and TRBJ1-1, the complete variable domain reads DAMVIQNPRYQVTQFGKPVTLSCSQTLNHNVMYWYQQKSSQAPKLLFHYYDKDFNNEADTPDNFQSRRPNTSFCFLDIRSPGLGDTAMYLCATSRAGLNTEAFFGQGTRLTVV.

This CDR3 is CSASSGGLDYEQYF. The CDR3 DNA follows: TGCAGTGCCAGTAGCGGGGGCCTTGACTACGAGCAGTACTTC. The V gene is TRBV20-1, the J gene TRBJ2-7, with TRBD2 identical over 9 bases. This CDR3 is built from 14 residues. J gave up 3 bases and V 6 bases, and 9 bases lay outside the gene matches. Germline V gene data show CDR1 as DFQATT and CDR2 as SNEGSKA (reference sequence).

In this sample, this clone turned up a few times. The V gene is TRBV5-4, the J gene TRBJ2-3, with D perhaps TRBD1 (6 bases). Germline CDR1 reads SGHNT; CDR2 reads YYREEE (reference sequence). The length of the CDR3 is 14 residues. V lost 4 bases to trimming and J lost 2 bases, with 11 bases between them. The CDR3 DNA is TGTGCCAGCAGCCTGAGGGACAACACAGATACGCAGTATTTT. It codes for CASSLRDNTDTQYF.

This clone was found a few times. V and J are TRBV11-2 and TRBJ2-6; D is unresolved. The germline CDR1 and CDR2 sequences are SGHAT and FQNNGV. The CDR3 is made up of 14 amino acids. Trimming took 5 bases from V and 4 from J, leaving 9 bases between them. CDR3 region: CASSPTLGANVLTF. CDR3 nucleotides: TGTGCCAGCAGCCCCACTTTGGGGGCCAACGTCCTGACTTTC.